This TCR beta chain was sequenced during a study of glioma-infiltrating T cells after dendritic cell vaccination. About the study: Autologous tumor lysate-pulsed dendritic cell vaccination was given between the early 2000s and the early 2010s. Study outcomes and limitations: No direct clonality-survival link was found; a diverse polyclonal response may matter. Complete blood and tumor specimen sets were limited to few patients.

Input was around 2 ug genomic DNA, or all available if less. Clones were read by immunoSEQ multiplex PCR, and TCRdb kept only the in-frame ones, dropping some. The top ten hold under 8% of the sample, which has fewer than 90,000 clones, less than 90% seen once. This clone has just one count. Its antigen is not known. This sample's time point: after dendritic cell vaccination, including at tumor progression/relapse. Trimming took 6 bases from V and 0 from J; bases not matched to a gene: 11. This CDR3 region has 17 residues. CDR1 is MDHEN and CDR2 is SYDVKM in the germline V gene. This receptor was identified in a human donor with glioblastoma. The source material was blood, sampled after dendritic cell vaccination. The chain joins TRBV28 to TRBJ1-3, with 7 bases that match TRBD1. The CDR3 sequence: CASSPPLGTDSGNTIYF. The CDR3 DNA sequence: TGTGCCAGCAGCCCTCCCCTCGGGACAGACTCTGGAAACACCATATATTTT.